This T cell receptor beta chain was retrieved from a study of T cell responses to AZD1222 COVID-19 vaccine. Study-wide results and caveats: Reportedly, nearly half the spike-specific TCRs target unmutated variant regions. Vaccination with two AZD1222 doses was followed by a rise in Spike-specific TCR breadth and depth.

The J segment lost 7 bases and the V segment lost 4 bases, leaving 11 bases of the junction unmatched. CDR3 length equals 15 residues. Germline CDR1 and CDR2: SGHVS and FNYEAQ. Libraries were prepared by immunoSEQ multiplex PCR; TCRdb keeps only in-frame clonotypes and omits some of them. The sample yields roughly 120,000 clones, over 75% seen once. About this clone: Its antigen is undetermined.

The specimen comprised peripheral blood, sampled 28 days after the second dose of the MenACWY control vaccine. This TCR derives from an adult who received the MenACWY meningococcal vaccine as a control. This chain connects TRBV7-6 to TRBJ1-2, with TRBD1 matching over 8 bases. CDR3 bases: TGTGCCAGCAGCTCTCGGTTGGCAGGGGGCTCTGGCTACACCTTC. Protein sequence: CASSSRLAGGSGYTF.